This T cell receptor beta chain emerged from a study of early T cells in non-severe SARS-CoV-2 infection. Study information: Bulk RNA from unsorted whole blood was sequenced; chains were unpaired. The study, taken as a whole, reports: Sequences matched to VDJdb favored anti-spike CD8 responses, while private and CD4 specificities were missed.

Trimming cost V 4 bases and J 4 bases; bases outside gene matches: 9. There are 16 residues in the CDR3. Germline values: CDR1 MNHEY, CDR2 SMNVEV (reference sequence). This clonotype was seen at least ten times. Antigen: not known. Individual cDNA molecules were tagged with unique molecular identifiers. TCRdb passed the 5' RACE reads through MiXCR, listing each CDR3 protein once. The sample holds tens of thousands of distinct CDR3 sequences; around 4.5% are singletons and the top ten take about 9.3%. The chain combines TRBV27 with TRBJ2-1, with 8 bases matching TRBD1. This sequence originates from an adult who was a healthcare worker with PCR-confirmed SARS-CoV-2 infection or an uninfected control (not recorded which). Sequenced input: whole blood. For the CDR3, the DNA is TGTGCCAGCAGTTATCCAACAGGGGGTCGGTACAATGAGCAGTTCTTC. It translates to CASSYPTGGRYNEQFF.